Given below is one T cell receptor (delta chain) in context. Sequence at one end of the junction differs from germline and may be a read error. This same CDR3 is encoded by further DNA sequences in the sample. TCRdb reprocessed the RT-PCR reads using CATT. The sample contains roughly 12,000 delta-chain clones, about two fifths of which appear only once. This sample stems from a study of gamma-delta T cells after stem cell transplantation. CDR3 length: 12 residues. Germline V gene lookup returns CDR1 TVYSNPD and CDR2 GDNSRS (reference sequence). Source material: gamma-delta T cells. V and J are TRDV3 and TRDJ1; D uncertain. The origin of this receptor is a human donor. It is not recorded whose cells these are; they may come from a transplant donor. The CDR3 nucleotides read TGTGCCTTTCCCTTTCACACCGATAACCTCATCTTT. It specifies CAFPFHTDNLIF.